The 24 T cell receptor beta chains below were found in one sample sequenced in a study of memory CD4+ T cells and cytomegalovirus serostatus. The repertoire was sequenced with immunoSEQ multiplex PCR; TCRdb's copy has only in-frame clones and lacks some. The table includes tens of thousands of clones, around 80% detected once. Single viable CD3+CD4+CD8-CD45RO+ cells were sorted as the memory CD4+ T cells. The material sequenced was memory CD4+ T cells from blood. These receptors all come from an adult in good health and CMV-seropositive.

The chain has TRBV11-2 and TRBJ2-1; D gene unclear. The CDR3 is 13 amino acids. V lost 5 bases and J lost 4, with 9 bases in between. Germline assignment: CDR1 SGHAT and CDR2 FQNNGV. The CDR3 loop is CASSPRHYNEQFF. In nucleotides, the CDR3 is TGTGCCAGCAGCCCACGTCATTACAATGAGCAGTTCTTC.

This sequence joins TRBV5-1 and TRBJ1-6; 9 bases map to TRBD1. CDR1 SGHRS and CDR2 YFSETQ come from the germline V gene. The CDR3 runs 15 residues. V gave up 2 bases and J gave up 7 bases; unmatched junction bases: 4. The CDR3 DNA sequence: TGCGCCAGCAGCTTACCGGGACAGGGAAATTCACCCCTCCACTTT. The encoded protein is CASSLPGQGNSPLHF.

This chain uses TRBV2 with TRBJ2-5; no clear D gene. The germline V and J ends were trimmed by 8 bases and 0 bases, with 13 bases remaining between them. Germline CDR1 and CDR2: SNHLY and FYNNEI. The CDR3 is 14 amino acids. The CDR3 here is CASHANQYQETQYF. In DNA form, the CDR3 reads TGTGCCAGCCACGCCAACCAGTACCAAGAGACCCAGTACTTC.

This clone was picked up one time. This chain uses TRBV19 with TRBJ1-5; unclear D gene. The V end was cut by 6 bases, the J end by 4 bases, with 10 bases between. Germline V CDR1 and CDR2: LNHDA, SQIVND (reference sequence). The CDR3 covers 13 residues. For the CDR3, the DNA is TGTGCCAGTAGCGGTACAATGAATCAGCCCCAGCATTTT. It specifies CASSGTMNQPQHF.

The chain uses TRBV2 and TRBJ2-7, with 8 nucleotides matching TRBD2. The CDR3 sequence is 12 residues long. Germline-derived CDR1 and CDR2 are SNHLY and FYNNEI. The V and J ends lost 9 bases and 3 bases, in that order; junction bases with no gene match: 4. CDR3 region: CASSGARYEQYF. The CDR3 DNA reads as TGTGCCAGTAGCGGGGCCCGCTACGAGCAGTACTTC.

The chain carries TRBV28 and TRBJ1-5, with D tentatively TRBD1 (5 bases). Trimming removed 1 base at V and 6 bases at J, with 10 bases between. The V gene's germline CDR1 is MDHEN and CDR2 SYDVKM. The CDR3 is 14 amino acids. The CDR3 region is CASSLFGGSQPQHF. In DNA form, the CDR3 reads TGTGCCAGCAGTTTATTCGGGGGAAGTCAGCCCCAGCATTTT.

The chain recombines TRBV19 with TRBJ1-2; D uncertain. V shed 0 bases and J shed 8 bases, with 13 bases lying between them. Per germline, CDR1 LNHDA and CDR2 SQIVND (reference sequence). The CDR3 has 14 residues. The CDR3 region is CASSIDRRHWGYTF. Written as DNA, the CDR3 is TGTGCCAGTAGTATAGATCGACGGCACTGGGGCTACACCTTC.

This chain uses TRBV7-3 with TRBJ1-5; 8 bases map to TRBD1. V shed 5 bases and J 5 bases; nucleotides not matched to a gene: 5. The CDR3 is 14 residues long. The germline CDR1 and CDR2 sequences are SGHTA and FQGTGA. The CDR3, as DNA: TGTGCCAGCAGCGCAACAGGGGGGGATCAGCCCCAGCATTTT. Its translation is CASSATGGDQPQHF. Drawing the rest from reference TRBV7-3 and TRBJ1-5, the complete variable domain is GAGVSQTPSNKVTEKGKYVELRCDPISGHTALYWYRQSLGQGPEFLIYFQGTGAADDSGLPNDRFFAVRPEGSVSTLKIQRTERGDSAVYLCASSATGGDQPQHFGDGTRLSIL.

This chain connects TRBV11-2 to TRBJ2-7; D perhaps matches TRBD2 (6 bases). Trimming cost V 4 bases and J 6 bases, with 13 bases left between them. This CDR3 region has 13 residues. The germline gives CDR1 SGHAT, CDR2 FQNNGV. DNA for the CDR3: TGTGCCAGCAGCTGGGGACTGAAGGGCGAGCAGTACTTC. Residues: CASSWGLKGEQYF.

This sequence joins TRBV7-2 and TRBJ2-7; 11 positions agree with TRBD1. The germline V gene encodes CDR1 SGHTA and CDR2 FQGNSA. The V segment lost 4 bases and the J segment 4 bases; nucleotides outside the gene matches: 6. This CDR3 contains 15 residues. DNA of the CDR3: TGTGCCAGCAGCTCCCGGACAGGGGGCGCATACGAGCAGTACTTC. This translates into CASSSRTGGAYEQYF.

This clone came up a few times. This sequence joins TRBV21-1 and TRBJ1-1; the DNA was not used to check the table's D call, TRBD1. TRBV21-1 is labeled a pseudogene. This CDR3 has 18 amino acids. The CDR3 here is CASNHDGTGQFANTEAFF. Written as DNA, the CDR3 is TGTGCCAGCAACCACGATGGGACAGGGCAATTCGCGAACACTGAAGCTTTCTTT.

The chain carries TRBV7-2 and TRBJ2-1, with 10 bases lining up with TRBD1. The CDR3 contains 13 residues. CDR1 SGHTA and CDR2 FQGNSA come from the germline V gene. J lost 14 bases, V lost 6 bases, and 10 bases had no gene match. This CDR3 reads CASSFPPGQGKFF. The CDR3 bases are TGTGCCAGCAGTTTTCCTCCGGGACAGGGGAAGTTCTTC. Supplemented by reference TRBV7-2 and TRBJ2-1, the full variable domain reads GAGVSQSPSNKVTEKGKDVELRCDPISGHTALYWYRQSLGQGLEFLIYFQGNSAPDKSGLPSDRFSAERTGGSVSTLTIQRTQQEDSAVYLCASSFPPGQGKFFGPGTRLTVL.

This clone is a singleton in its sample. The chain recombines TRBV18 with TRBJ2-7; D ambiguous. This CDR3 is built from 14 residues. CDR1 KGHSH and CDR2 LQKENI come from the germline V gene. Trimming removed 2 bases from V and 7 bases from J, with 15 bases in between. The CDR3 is CASSPDGPSREQYF. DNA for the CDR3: TGTGCCAGCTCACCAGACGGACCGTCGCGGGAGCAGTACTTC.

In nucleotides, the CDR3 is TGTGCCAGCCCACCCTTAGCGGGAGTCCACAATGAGCAGTTCTTC. Translated, it gives CASPPLAGVHNEQFF. The gene calls are TRBV28 and TRBJ2-1; 9 bases map to TRBD2. V dropped 8 bases and J dropped 5; count of bases not matched to a gene: 10. Looked up from germline, CDR1 is MDHEN and CDR2 is SYDVKM. This CDR3 is built from 15 residues. Based on the CDR3 plus reference TRBV28 and TRBJ2-1, the full variable domain is DVKVTQSSRYLVKRTGEKVFLECVQDMDHENMFWYRQDPGLGLRLIYFSYDVKMKEKGDIPEGYSVSREKKERFSLILESASTNQTSMYLCASPPLAGVHNEQFFGPGTRLTVL.

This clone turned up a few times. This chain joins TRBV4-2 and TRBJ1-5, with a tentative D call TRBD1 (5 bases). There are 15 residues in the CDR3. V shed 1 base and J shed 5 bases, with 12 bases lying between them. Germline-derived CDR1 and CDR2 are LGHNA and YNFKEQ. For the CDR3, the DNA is TGTGCCAGCAGCCAAGCGCAGGACATCGATCAGCCCCAGCATTTT. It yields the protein CASSQAQDIDQPQHF.

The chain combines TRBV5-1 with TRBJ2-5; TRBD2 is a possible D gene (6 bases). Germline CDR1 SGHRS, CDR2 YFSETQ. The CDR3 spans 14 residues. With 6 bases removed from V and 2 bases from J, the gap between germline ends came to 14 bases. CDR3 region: CASTRDLRQETQYF. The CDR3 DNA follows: TGCGCCAGCACCAGGGACTTGAGGCAAGAGACCCAGTACTTC.

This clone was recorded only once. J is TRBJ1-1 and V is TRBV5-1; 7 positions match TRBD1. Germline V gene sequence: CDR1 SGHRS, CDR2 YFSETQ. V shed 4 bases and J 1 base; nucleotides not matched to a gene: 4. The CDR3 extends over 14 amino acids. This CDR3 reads CASSPQGRNTEAFF. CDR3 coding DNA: TGCGCCAGCAGCCCACAGGGGAGGAACACTGAAGCTTTCTTT.

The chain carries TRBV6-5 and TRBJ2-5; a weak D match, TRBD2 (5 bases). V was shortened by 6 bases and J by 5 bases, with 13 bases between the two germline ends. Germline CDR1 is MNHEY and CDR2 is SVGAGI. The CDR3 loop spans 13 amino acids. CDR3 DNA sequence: TGTGCCAGCAGCGGACTGCTGGGGGAGACCCAGTACTTC. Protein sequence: CASSGLLGETQYF.

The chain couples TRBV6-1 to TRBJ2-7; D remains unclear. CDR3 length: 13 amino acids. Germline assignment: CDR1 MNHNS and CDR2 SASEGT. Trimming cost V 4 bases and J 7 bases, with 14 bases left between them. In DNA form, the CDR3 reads TGTGCCAGCAGTGCGGTAGACTTCGGGGAGCAGTACTTC. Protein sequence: CASSAVDFGEQYF.

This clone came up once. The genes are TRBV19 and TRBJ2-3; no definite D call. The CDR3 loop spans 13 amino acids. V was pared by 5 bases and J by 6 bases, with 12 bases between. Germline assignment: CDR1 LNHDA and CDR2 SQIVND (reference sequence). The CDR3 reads CASSPPETDTQYF. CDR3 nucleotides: TGTGCCAGTAGTCCCCCCGAAACGGATACGCAGTATTTT. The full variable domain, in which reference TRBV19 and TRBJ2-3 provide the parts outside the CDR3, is DGGITQSPKYLFRKEGQNVTLSCEQNLNHDAMYWYRQDPGQGLRLIYYSQIVNDFQKGDIAEGYSVSREKKESFPLTVTSAQKNPTAFYLCASSPPETDTQYFGPGTRLTVL.

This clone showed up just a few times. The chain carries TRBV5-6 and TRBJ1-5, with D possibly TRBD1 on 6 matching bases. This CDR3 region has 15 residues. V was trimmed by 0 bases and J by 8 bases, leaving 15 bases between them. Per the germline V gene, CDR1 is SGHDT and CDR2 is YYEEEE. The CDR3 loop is CASSLGGTKGKPQHF. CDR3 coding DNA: TGTGCCAGCAGCTTGGGCGGGACAAAAGGGAAGCCCCAGCATTTT. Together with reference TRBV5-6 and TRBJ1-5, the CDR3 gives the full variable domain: DAGVTQSPTHLIKTRGQQVTLRCSPKSGHDTVSWYQQALGQGPQFIFQYYEEEERQRGNFPDRFSGHQFPNYSSELNVNALLLGDSALYLCASSLGGTKGKPQHFGDGTRLSIL.

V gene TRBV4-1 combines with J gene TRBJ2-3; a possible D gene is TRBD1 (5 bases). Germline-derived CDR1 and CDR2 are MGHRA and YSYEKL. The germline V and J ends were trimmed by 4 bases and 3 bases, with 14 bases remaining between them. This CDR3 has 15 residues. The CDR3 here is CASSLGQGPTDTQYF. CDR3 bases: TGCGCCAGCAGCCTAGGGCAGGGTCCTACAGATACGCAGTATTTT.

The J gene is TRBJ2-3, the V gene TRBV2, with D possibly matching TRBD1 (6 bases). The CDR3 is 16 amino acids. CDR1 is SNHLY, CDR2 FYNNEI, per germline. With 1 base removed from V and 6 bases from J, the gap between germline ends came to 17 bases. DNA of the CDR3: TGTGCCAGCAGTGAAGGGGATACAAAAACAGGGGATACGCAGTATTTT. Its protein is CASSEGDTKTGDTQYF. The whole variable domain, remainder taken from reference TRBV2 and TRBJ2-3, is EPEVTQTPSHQVTQMGQEVILRCVPISNHLYFYWYRQILGQKVEFLVSFYNNEISEKSEIFDDQFSVERPDGSNFTLKIRSTKLEDSAMYFCASSEGDTKTGDTQYFGPGTRLTVL.

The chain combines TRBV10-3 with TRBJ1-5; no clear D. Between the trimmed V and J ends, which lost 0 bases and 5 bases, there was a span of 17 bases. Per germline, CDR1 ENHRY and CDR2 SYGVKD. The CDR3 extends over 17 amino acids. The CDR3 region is CAISESPAGGRDQPQHF. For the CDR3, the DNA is TGTGCCATCAGTGAGTCCCCGGCGGGAGGGAGGGATCAGCCCCAGCATTTT.